These T cell receptor beta chains were read from a single sample in a study of T cell responses to AZD1222 COVID-19 vaccine. Profiled with immunoSEQ multiplex PCR; TCRdb holds only in-frame clones, not every one. Among tens of thousands of clones, 80% to 90% were seen once, and the ten largest hold roughly 3.1%. This sample comprised peripheral blood, obtained 28 days after the second AZD1222 dose. Every receptor here comes from an adult who received the AZD1222 COVID-19 vaccine. The CDR3 runs from the conserved cysteine through the conserved F or W. The order of the fields is J gene, V gene, D gene, clone size, CDR3 DNA, CDR3 protein. The D gene is left open where the match is weak. The listing skips clone size in some rows; elsewhere it reads once, few, many or a size class.

>TRBJ2-7|TRBV7-6|TRBD2|.
TGTGCCAGCAGCCCCCAAGCCGGGAGGGCCCTCGAGCAGTACTTC
CASSPQAGRALEQYF
>TRBJ2-7|TRBV5-4|.|.
TGTGCCAGCAGCTTGAATGGGGGGGCGGTCGAGCAGTACTTC
CASSLNGGAVEQYF
>TRBJ2-3|TRBV29-1|TRBD2|once
TGCAGCGTAGGGAAAGCGGGGGGGCCGTTAGATACGCAGTATTTT
CSVGKAGGPLDTQYF
>TRBJ2-7|TRBV6-5|TRBD1|.
TGTGCCAGCACAATGGGGCAGGGGGTATCCTACGAGCAGTACTTC
CASTMGQGVSYEQYF
>TRBJ2-3|TRBV2|.|.
TGTGCCAGCAGGGGGGAAAACACAGATACGCAGTATTTT
CASRGENTDTQYF
>TRBJ1-5|TRBV2|.|once
TGTGCCAGCAGTGAATTGGGGGGAGTGGGGCCCCAGCATTTT
CASSELGGVGPQHF
>TRBJ1-2|TRBV10-3|.|once
TGTGCCACCCTGCTGCCGGGATCCAACTATGGCTACACCTTC
CATLLPGSNYGYTF
>TRBJ1-3|TRBV9|.|.
TGTGCCAGCAGTACCTCTGGAAACACCATATATTTT
CASSTSGNTIYF
>TRBJ2-1|TRBV7-9|.|.
TGTGCCAGCATCAATTCGGGAGTCCCCTACAATGAGCAGTTCTTC
CASINSGVPYNEQFF
>TRBJ2-7|TRBV3-1/TRBV3-2|TRBD2|.
TGTGCCAGCAGCCCTTCCGGGGGGGCCCACGAGCAGTACTTC
CASSPSGGAHEQYF
>TRBJ1-5|TRBV5-1|TRBD1|.
TGCGCCAGCAGCCCGGCCGGGACAGGGATAGAAAATCAGCCCCAGCATTTT
CASSPAGTGIENQPQHF
>TRBJ2-7|TRBV9|TRBD1|once
TGTGCCAGCAGCGTCGGGACAGGGTCAACCTACGAGCAGTACTTC
CASSVGTGSTYEQYF
>TRBJ2-1|TRBV27|TRBD2|.
TGTGCCAGCAGCGACGGTCGGGCGGGGGGGCCAGAGGTGTCCTACAATGAGCAGTTCTTC
CASSDGRAGGPEVSYNEQFF
>TRBJ1-2|TRBV3-1/TRBV3-2|.|once
TGTGCCAGCAGCCAAGGGCCAACTAACTATGGCTACACCTTC
CASSQGPTNYGYTF
>TRBJ2-7|TRBV4-2|TRBD2|.
TGTGCCAGCAGCCAAGGTATTTCATCACTAGCGGGAGTCGAGCAGTACTTC
CASSQGISSLAGVEQYF
>TRBJ2-1|TRBV5-1|TRBD1|once
TGCGCCAGCAGCCCCGGACAGGGCAGTGAGCAGTTCTTC
CASSPGQGSEQFF
>TRBJ2-4|TRBV28|TRBD1|.
TGTGCCAGCAGTCCCGGACAGGGGGCTATAGCCAAAAACATTCAGTACTTC
CASSPGQGAIAKNIQYF
>TRBJ1-2|TRBV29-1|.|.
TGCAGCGTTGGTCCAGAGGTCTATGGCTACACCTTC
CSVGPEVYGYTF
>TRBJ2-7|TRBV20-1|.|.
TGCAGTGCTAGTGTGTCCGGGCATAAGCGGGCGATCTACGAGCAGTACTTC
CSASVSGHKRAIYEQYF